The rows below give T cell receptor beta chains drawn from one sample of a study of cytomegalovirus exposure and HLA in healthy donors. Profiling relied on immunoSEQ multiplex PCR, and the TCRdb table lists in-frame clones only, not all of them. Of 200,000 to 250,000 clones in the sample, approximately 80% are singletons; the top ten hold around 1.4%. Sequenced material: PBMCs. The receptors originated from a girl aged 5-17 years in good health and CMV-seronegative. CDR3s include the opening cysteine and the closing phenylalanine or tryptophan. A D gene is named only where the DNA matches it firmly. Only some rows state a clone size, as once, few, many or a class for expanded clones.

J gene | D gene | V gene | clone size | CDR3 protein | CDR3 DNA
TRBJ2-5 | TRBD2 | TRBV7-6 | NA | CASSLLSGGEETLYF | TGTGCCAGCAGCCTCCTTAGCGGGGGGGAAGAGACCCTGTACTTC
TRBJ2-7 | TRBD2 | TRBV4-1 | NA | CASSQRLSGAYEQYF | TGCGCCAGCAGCCAACGGCTCAGCGGGGCATATGAGCAGTACTTC
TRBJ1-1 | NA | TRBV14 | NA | CASSQNLRTEAFF | TGTGCCAGCAGCCAAAATCTTAGAACTGAAGCTTTCTTT
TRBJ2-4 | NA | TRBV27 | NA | CASSFPGDIQYF | TGTGCCAGCAGTTTCCCGGGAGACATTCAGTACTTC
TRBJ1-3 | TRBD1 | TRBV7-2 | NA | CASSARGLRNTIYF | TGTGCCAGCAGCGCCAGGGGGCTGCGAAACACCATATATTTT
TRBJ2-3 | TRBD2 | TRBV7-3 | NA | CASSLVSSGAADTQYF | TGTGCCAGCAGCTTGGTTTCTAGCGGGGCGGCAGATACGCAGTATTTT
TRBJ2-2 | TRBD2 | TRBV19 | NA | CASKSSGRAGGTGELFF | TGTGCCAGTAAGAGTAGCGGGAGGGCCGGGGGCACCGGGGAGCTGTTTTTT
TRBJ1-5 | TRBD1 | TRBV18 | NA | CASSPQGVDNQPQHF | TGTGCCAGCTCACCCCAGGGGGTTGACAATCAGCCCCAGCATTTT
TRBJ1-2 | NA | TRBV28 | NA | CASTSGRLSYTF | TGTGCCAGCACCTCCGGCAGGCTTAGCTACACCTTC
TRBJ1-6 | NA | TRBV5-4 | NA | CASSLDGQVGSPLHF | TGTGCCAGCAGCTTGGATGGGCAGGTCGGTTCACCCCTCCACTTT
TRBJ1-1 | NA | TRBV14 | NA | CASSQDARRNTEAFF | TGTGCCAGCAGCCAAGATGCGCGGAGGAACACTGAAGCTTTCTTT
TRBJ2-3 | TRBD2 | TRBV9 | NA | CASSFGLAGGTDTQYF | TGTGCCAGCAGTTTTGGACTAGCGGGGGGCACAGATACGCAGTATTTT
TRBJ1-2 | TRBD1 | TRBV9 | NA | CASSPIPAGQAYGYTF | TGTGCCAGCAGCCCTATCCCAGCCGGACAGGCATATGGCTACACCTTC
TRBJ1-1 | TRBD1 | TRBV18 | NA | CASSPPMGQGHTNTEAFF | TGTGCCAGCTCACCACCGATGGGACAGGGTCATACGAACACTGAAGCTTTCTTT
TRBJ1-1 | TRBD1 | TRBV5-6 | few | CASSRDRGEAFF | TGTGCCAGCAGCCGAGACAGGGGCGAAGCTTTCTTT
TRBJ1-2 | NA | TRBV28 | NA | CASRARGSGLYGYTF | TGTGCCAGCAGGGCCAGGGGTTCGGGGCTCTATGGCTACACCTTC
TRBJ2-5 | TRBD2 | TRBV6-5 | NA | CASSPVGLAEETQYF | TGTGCCAGCAGTCCGGTCGGACTAGCGGAAGAGACCCAGTACTTC
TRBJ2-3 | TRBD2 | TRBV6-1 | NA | CASRELAGEADTQYF | TGTGCCAGCAGAGAACTAGCGGGAGAAGCAGATACGCAGTATTTT
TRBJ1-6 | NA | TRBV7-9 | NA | CASSVRENSPLHF | TGTGCCAGCAGCGTCCGGGAGAATTCACCCCTCCACTTT
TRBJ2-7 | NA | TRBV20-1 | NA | CSEERGHEQYF | TGCAGTGAGGAAAGGGGCCACGAGCAGTACTTC
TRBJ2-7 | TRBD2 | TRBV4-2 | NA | CASSHERTSRPYEQYF | TGTGCCAGCAGCCATGAGAGGACTAGCAGACCTTACGAGCAGTACTTC
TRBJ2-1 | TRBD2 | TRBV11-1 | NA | CASSYWGTSDYNEQFF | TGTGCCAGCAGCTATTGGGGGACTAGCGATTACAATGAGCAGTTCTTC
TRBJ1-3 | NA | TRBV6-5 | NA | CASRQQGSGNTIYF | TGTGCCAGCAGGCAACAGGGATCTGGAAACACCATATATTTT
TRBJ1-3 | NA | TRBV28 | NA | CASVRFSSGNTIYF | TGTGCCAGCGTCCGGTTTTCCTCTGGAAACACCATATATTTT
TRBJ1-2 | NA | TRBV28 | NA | CASSFPDYGYTF | TGTGCCAGCAGTTTTCCCGACTATGGCTACACCTTC
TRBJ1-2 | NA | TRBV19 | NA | CASNDARGVAYGYTF | TGTGCCAGTAACGATGCCCGGGGGGTTGCCTATGGCTACACCTTC
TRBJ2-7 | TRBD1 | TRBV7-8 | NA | CASSFKGRTGVVYEQYF | TGTGCCAGCAGCTTCAAAGGAAGGACAGGGGTTGTCTACGAGCAGTACTTC
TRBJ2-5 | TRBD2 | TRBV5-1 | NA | CASSLEGELAGGTQYF | TGCGCCAGCAGCTTGGAAGGTGAACTAGCGGGGGGGACCCAGTACTTC
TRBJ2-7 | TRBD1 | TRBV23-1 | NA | CASSQPPYRGRLYEQYF | TGCGCCAGCAGTCAACCGCCCTACAGGGGGCGGCTCTACGAGCAGTACTTC
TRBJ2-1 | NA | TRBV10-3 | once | CAITETGYNEQFF | TGTGCCATCACTGAGACAGGCTACAATGAGCAGTTCTTC
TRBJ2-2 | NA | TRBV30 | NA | CAWSFGSWSGELFF | TGTGCCTGGAGTTTTGGCAGTTGGAGCGGGGAGCTGTTTTTT
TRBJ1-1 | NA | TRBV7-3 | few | CASSNQGLGRTEAFF | TGTGCCAGCAGCAACCAGGGTTTGGGGCGCACTGAAGCTTTCTTT
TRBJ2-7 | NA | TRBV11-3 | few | CASSLQGSYEQYF | TGTGCCAGCAGCTTACAGGGCTCCTACGAGCAGTACTTC
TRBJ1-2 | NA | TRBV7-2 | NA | CASSLQTNYGYTF | TGTGCCAGCAGCTTACAGACTAACTATGGTTACACCTTC
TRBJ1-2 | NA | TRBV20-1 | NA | CSASTVYGYTF | TGCAGTGCTAGTACGGTCTATGGCTACACCTTC
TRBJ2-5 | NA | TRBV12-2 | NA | CASRSSGQLQETQYF | TGTGCAAGTCGCTCCTCTGGACAGCTTCAAGAGACCCAGTACTTC
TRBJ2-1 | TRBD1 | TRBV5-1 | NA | CASSEPWTLQGNEQFF | TGCGCCAGCAGCGAACCCTGGACATTACAGGGGAATGAGCAGTTCTTC
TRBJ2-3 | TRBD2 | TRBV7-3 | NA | CASSLYSGGVVDTQYF | TGTGCCAGCAGCTTATATAGCGGGGGGGTGGTAGATACGCAGTATTTT
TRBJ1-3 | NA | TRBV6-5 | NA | CASRKGGTTNTIYF | TGTGCCAGCAGAAAAGGGGGGACTACAAACACCATATATTTT
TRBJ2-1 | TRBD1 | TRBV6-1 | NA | CASSEDRAWPYNEQFF | TGTGCCAGCAGTGAGGACAGGGCCTGGCCCTACAATGAGCAGTTCTTC
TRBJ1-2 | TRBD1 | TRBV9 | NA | CASNSQGQGYYGYTF | TGTGCCAGCAACTCACAGGGACAGGGGTACTATGGCTACACCTTC
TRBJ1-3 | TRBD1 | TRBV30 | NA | CACRQGMDTIYF | TGTGCCTGCCGACAGGGGATGGACACCATATATTTT
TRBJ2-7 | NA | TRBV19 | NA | CASSIAGRAYEQYF | TGTGCCAGTAGTATAGCAGGCAGAGCCTACGAGCAGTACTTC
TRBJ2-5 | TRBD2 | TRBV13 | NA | CASSSGLAGGETQYF | TGTGCCAGCAGCTCGGGACTAGCGGGAGGAGAGACCCAGTACTTC
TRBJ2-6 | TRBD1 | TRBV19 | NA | CASSILRSVWTGAADHSGANVLTF | TGTGCCAGTAGTATCCTTAGGTCAGTTTGGACAGGGGCGGCCGATCACTCTGGGGCCAACGTCCTGACTTTC
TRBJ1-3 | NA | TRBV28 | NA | CASSLYRVAGNTIYF | TGTGCCAGCAGTTTGTACAGGGTGGCTGGAAACACCATATATTTT
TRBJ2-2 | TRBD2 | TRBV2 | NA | CASSATAAGANTGELFF | TGTGCCAGCAGTGCAACGGCGGCGGGAGCGAACACCGGGGAGCTGTTTTTT
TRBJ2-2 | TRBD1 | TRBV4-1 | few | CASSQEWTGRPGNTGELFF | TGCGCCAGCAGCCAAGAGTGGACAGGTCGCCCGGGTAACACCGGGGAGCTGTTTTTT
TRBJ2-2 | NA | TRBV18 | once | CASSRGSVNTGELFF | TGTGCCAGCTCTCGAGGCTCAGTGAACACCGGGGAGCTGTTTTTT
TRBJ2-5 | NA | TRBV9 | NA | CASSVAASAGALQETQYF | TGTGCCAGCAGCGTAGCCGCCTCGGCGGGGGCCCTCCAAGAGACCCAGTACTTC
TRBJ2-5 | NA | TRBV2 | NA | CASKGALERETQYF | TGTGCCAGCAAGGGAGCACTAGAGCGAGAGACCCAGTACTTC
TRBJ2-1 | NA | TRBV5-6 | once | CASSPDIINEQFF | TGTGCCAGCAGCCCGGACATAATCAATGAGCAGTTCTTC
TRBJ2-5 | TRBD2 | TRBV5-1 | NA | CASSLTPSGSGAETQYF | TGCGCCAGCAGCTTAACCCCTAGCGGGAGTGGGGCGGAGACCCAGTACTTC
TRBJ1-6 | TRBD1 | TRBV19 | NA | CASSIRQGNSPLHF | TGTGCCAGTAGTATCCGACAGGGTAATTCACCCCTCCACTTT
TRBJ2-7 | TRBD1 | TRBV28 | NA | CASSLMGQGVDEQYF | TGTGCCAGCAGCCTAATGGGACAGGGGGTCGACGAGCAGTACTTC
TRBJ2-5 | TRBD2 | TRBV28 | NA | CASITHAGVRETQYF | TGTGCCAGCATCACCCACGCGGGAGTACGGGAGACCCAGTACTTC
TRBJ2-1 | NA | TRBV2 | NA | CASRETRTTYNEQFF | TGTGCCAGCAGGGAGACTAGGACCACATACAATGAGCAGTTCTTC
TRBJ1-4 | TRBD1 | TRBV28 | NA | CASSSRDRGREKLFF | TGTGCCAGCAGTTCTCGGGACAGGGGACGCGAAAAACTGTTTTTT
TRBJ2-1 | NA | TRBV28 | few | CASSLAQGRGQFF | TGTGCCAGCAGTTTAGCTCAGGGTCGTGGGCAGTTCTTC